These 28 T cell receptor beta chains were all obtained from the same sample, sequenced in a study of T cell responses to AZD1222 COVID-19 vaccine. Produced via immunoSEQ multiplex PCR; TCRdb's table is partial and in-frame only. The sample consists of 120,000 or so clones, about 90% of them appearing once. This material consisted of peripheral blood, taken 28 days after the second AZD1222 dose. These receptor sequences come from an adult who received the AZD1222 COVID-19 vaccine.

The rearrangement joins TRBV5-1 to TRBJ2-7; D not resolved. Trimming shortened V by 5 bases and J by 7 bases, and 13 bases separated the two germline ends. This CDR3 has 12 amino acids. Germline V gives CDR1 SGHRS, CDR2 YFSETQ. CDR3 in DNA: TGCGCCAGCAGAACACAAGAAAAAGAGCAGTACTTC. Its translation: CASRTQEKEQYF.

The chain is built from TRBV18 and TRBJ2-7; 9 nucleotides line up with TRBD1. The J segment lost 7 bases and the V segment lost 3 bases, leaving 10 bases of the junction unmatched. The CDR3 extends over 15 amino acids. From germline, CDR1 is KGHSH and CDR2 LQKENI. Written as DNA, the CDR3 is TGTGCCAGCTCACCTGGGACAGGGTCTCCGGGGGAGCAGTACTTC. Its translation is CASSPGTGSPGEQYF.

The chain uses TRBV5-1 and TRBJ2-1; the match to TRBD2 covers 7 bases. The CDR3 is made up of 16 amino acids. V shed 0 bases and J 1 base; nucleotides not matched to a gene: 4. Germline values: CDR1 SGHRS, CDR2 YFSETQ. The CDR3 DNA reads TGCGCCAGCAGCTTGGGGGGACTACTGTCCTACAATGAGCAGTTCTTC. Encoded protein: CASSLGGLLSYNEQFF.

The rearrangement links TRBV28 to TRBJ1-1; 8 bases line up with TRBD1. The CDR3 totals 15 residues. The germline CDR1 and CDR2 sequences are MDHEN and SYDVKM. The ends lost 4 bases at V and 2 bases at J; junction bases unmatched: 6. The CDR3 loop is CASSYRDRQNTEAFF. The CDR3, as DNA: TGTGCCAGCAGTTACAGGGACAGGCAAAACACTGAAGCTTTCTTT.

V gene TRBV2 combines with J gene TRBJ1-5; D call uncertain. The CDR3 loop spans 12 amino acids. Trimming left V 8 bases short and J 12 bases short, with 17 bases between. The germline V gene encodes CDR1 SNHLY and CDR2 FYNNEI. CDR3 nucleotide sequence: TGTGCCAGCGTTCAGGAGCGAGGAGTCCAGCATTTT. Encoded protein: CASVQERGVQHF.

The gene calls are TRBV5-5 and TRBJ2-3; possible D gene TRBD1, 6 bases. The germline gives CDR1 SGHKS, CDR2 YYEKEE (reference sequence). Trimming took off 4 bases at V and 2 bases at J, with 17 bases between the two ends. This CDR3 has 16 residues. As DNA, the CDR3 is TGTGCCAGCAGCGTTGGGGGCCAGGGGCCCACAGATACGCAGTATTTT. It is translated as CASSVGGQGPTDTQYF.

The chain uses TRBV3-1 (or the pseudogene TRBV3-2) and TRBJ2-1, with 10 bases that match TRBD2. CDR1 is LGHDT, CDR2 YNNKEL, per germline (reference sequence). This CDR3 comprises 13 residues. Trimming took 5 bases from V and 9 from J; bases not matched to a gene: 4. The chain's CDR3 is CASSTGLASEQFF. CDR3 bases: TGTGCCAGCAGCACGGGACTAGCGAGTGAGCAGTTCTTC.

The chain combines TRBV14 with TRBJ2-7, with 8 bases lining up with TRBD1. The trim removed 2 bases at V and 0 bases at J, leaving 3 bases unmatched. Germline assignment: CDR1 SGHDN and CDR2 FVKESK. This CDR3 has 15 amino acids. The CDR3 sequence is CASSQWGQVSYEQYF. CDR3 sequence (DNA): TGTGCCAGCAGCCAATGGGGACAGGTCTCCTACGAGCAGTACTTC.

The chain carries TRBV3-1 (or the pseudogene TRBV3-2) and TRBJ2-2, with D perhaps TRBD2 (6 bases). This CDR3 has 19 amino acids. Germline-derived CDR1 and CDR2 are LGHDT and YNNKEL (reference sequence). V lost 0 bases to trimming and J lost 6 bases, with 23 bases between them. CDR3 sequence (DNA): TGTGCCAGCAGCCAAGATATGGAGGGGTGGTGGTATGAGGCCGGGGAGCTGTTTTTT. It codes for CASSQDMEGWWYEAGELFF.

V usage is TRBV5-1 and J usage is TRBJ2-5; D gene ambiguous. Germline V lookup: CDR1 SGHRS, CDR2 YFSETQ. CDR3 size: 11 residues. V gave up 4 bases and J gave up 2 bases, with 3 bases separating them. The CDR3 loop reads CASSLQETQYF. DNA of the CDR3: TGCGCCAGCAGCCTGCAAGAGACCCAGTACTTC.

V is TRBV29-1 and J is TRBJ2-3; 7 bases map to TRBD2. The CDR3 has 15 residues. Germline CDR1 reads SQVTM; CDR2 reads ANQGSEA. V was clipped by 6 bases and J by 2 bases; unmatched bases: 11. The CDR3: CSVISAAGVTDTQYF. The CDR3 DNA reads TGCAGCGTAATATCGGCCGCGGGAGTCACAGATACGCAGTATTTT.

This chain uses TRBV10-3 with TRBJ2-7, with 13 bases identical to TRBD2. V lost 0 bases to trimming and J lost 6 bases; unmatched junction nucleotides: 2. Germline V gene sequence: CDR1 ENHRY, CDR2 SYGVKD. The CDR3 contains 15 residues. This CDR3 reads CAISESRLAGGEQYF. The CDR3 DNA reads TGTGCCATCAGTGAGTCGAGACTAGCGGGAGGCGAGCAGTACTTC.

The chain is built from TRBV27 and TRBJ1-5, with D possibly being TRBD1 (5 bases). The CDR3 extends over 16 amino acids. CDR1 MNHEY and CDR2 SMNVEV come from the germline V gene (reference sequence). V dropped 2 bases and J dropped 2 bases, with 13 bases sitting between them. CDR3 sequence reads: CASSLVTGVGNQPQHF. CDR3 coding DNA: TGTGCCAGCAGTTTAGTCACGGGGGTTGGCAATCAGCCCCAGCATTTT.

The rearrangement uses TRBV7-8 and TRBJ1-5; no reliable D call. Germline V gene lookup returns CDR1 SGHVS and CDR2 FQNEAQ. V lost 2 bases, J lost 6 bases, and 14 bases lay in between. The CDR3 loop spans 15 amino acids. CDR3 nucleotide sequence: TGTGCCAGCAGCTTATTGGGCGTTCGGGGTCAGCCCCAGCATTTT. This encodes CASSLLGVRGQPQHF.

This rearrangement joins TRBV28 to TRBJ1-6; 8 positions match TRBD1. Trimming at V came to 6 bases and at J to 8 bases, leaving 9 bases not matched to a gene. CDR1 and CDR2 (germline): MDHEN, SYDVKM. The CDR3 runs to 15 residues. This chain's CDR3 is CASSQRTGPHSPLHF. The CDR3 DNA sequence: TGTGCCAGCAGCCAACGGACAGGGCCCCATTCACCCCTCCACTTT.

V usage is TRBV4-1 and J usage is TRBJ2-2; 7 bases are shared with TRBD1. The germline V gene has CDR1 MGHRA and CDR2 YSYEKL. Germline trimming cut 0 bases from V and 4 bases from J; bases unmatched to any gene: 8. The CDR3 runs to 17 residues. CDR3 DNA: TGCGCCAGCAGCCAAGACACAGGGGCCCCTATCACCGGGGAGCTGTTTTTT. It yields the protein CASSQDTGAPITGELFF.

As to this clone: Within the sample, other DNA sequences also encode this same CDR3. The rearrangement joins TRBV19 to TRBJ1-5; D is possibly TRBD1 (6 bases). V was pared by 7 bases and J by 2 bases, with 9 bases between. Per germline, CDR1 LNHDA and CDR2 SQIVND (reference sequence). The CDR3 extends over 13 amino acids. The CDR3, as DNA: TGTGCCAGTACACGACAGGGCAATCAGCCCCAGCATTTT. Encoded protein: CASTRQGNQPQHF.

V and J are TRBV5-1 and TRBJ2-3, with D perhaps TRBD1 (5 bases). The germline V gene has CDR1 SGHRS and CDR2 YFSETQ. V was pared by 3 bases and J by 3 bases, with 17 bases between. This CDR3 contains 16 residues. CDR3 nucleotide sequence: TGCGCCAGCAGCTACGCACTTCAGGGCTCGACAGATACGCAGTATTTT. Its translation: CASSYALQGSTDTQYF.

V and J are TRBV7-9 and TRBJ2-7, with D possibly matching TRBD1 (5 bases). V lost 4 bases, J lost 7 bases, and 14 bases lay in between. CDR1 and CDR2 from the germline V gene are SEHNR and FQNEAQ (reference sequence). The CDR3 sequence is 13 residues long. In nucleotides, the CDR3 is TGTGCCAGCAGCTCGCAACAGGTCCTGGAGCAGTACTTC. Amino acids: CASSSQQVLEQYF.

The rearrangement joins TRBV18 to TRBJ2-7; D perhaps matches TRBD1 (6 bases). Trimming cost V 5 bases and J 2 bases, with 19 bases left between them. This CDR3 contains 16 residues. Germline CDR1 is KGHSH and CDR2 is LQKENI. This CDR3 reads CASSTTYRGSTYEQYF. CDR3 coding DNA: TGTGCCAGCTCAACCACGTATAGGGGGTCCACCTACGAGCAGTACTTC. The variable domain in full, completed from reference TRBV18 and TRBJ2-7, reads NAGVMQNPRHLVRRRGQEARLRCSPMKGHSHVYWYRQLPEEGLKFMVYLQKENIIDESGMPKERFSAEFPKEGPSILRIQQVVRGDSAAYFCASSTTYRGSTYEQYFGPGTRLTVT.

The V gene is TRBV11-2, the J gene TRBJ1-4; D is unresolved. Germline V gene sequence: CDR1 SGHAT, CDR2 FQNNGV. V lost 1 base, J lost 10 bases, and 16 bases lay in between. CDR3 length equals 15 residues. The CDR3 protein is CASSLAAATDSKLFF. CDR3 bases: TGTGCCAGCAGCTTAGCGGCAGCGACGGATTCAAAACTGTTTTTT.

The gene calls are TRBV10-3 and TRBJ2-1; TRBD2 matches at 7 bases. Germline V gene lookup returns CDR1 ENHRY and CDR2 SYGVKD. Unmatched junction bases numbered 13, after V lost 5 bases and J lost 6 bases. CDR3 length: 16 residues. The CDR3 loop reads CAISIATGGGFNEQFF. The CDR3 DNA follows: TGTGCCATCAGTATCGCGACGGGCGGGGGTTTCAATGAGCAGTTCTTC.

CDR3 protein: CASSLAGGDTQYF. The CDR3 bases are TGTGCCAGCAGCTTAGCGGGAGGAGATACGCAGTATTTT. The chain links TRBV7-2 to TRBJ2-3, with D possibly matching TRBD2 (6 bases). Trimming shortened V by 0 bases and J by 5 bases, and 6 bases separated the two germline ends. Germline CDR1 and CDR2: SGHTA and FQGNSA. This CDR3 region has 13 residues.

This sequence joins TRBV20-1 and TRBJ1-6, with 7 nucleotides matching TRBD1. The CDR3 has 14 amino acids. CDR1 and CDR2 from the germline V gene are DFQATT and SNEGSKA (reference sequence). V gave up 3 bases and J gave up 5 bases; unmatched junction bases: 4. The CDR3 region is CSASGTADNSPLHF. CDR3 DNA sequence: TGCAGTGCTAGTGGGACAGCCGATAATTCACCCCTCCACTTT.

V gene TRBV19 combines with J gene TRBJ2-1, with D perhaps matching TRBD2 (5 bases). Germline V CDR1 and CDR2: LNHDA, SQIVND (reference sequence). V was pared by 4 bases and J by 3 bases, with 7 bases between. This CDR3 has 13 residues. The chain's CDR3 is CASSTTSYNEQFF. CDR3 sequence (DNA): TGTGCCAGTAGTACTACTAGCTACAATGAGCAGTTCTTC. Full variable domain (outside the CDR3, taken from reference TRBV19 and TRBJ2-1): DGGITQSPKYLFRKEGQNVTLSCEQNLNHDAMYWYRQDPGQGLRLIYYSQIVNDFQKGDIAEGYSVSREKKESFPLTVTSAQKNPTAFYLCASSTTSYNEQFFGPGTRLTVL.

This chain links TRBV28 with TRBJ1-4, with 10 bases that match TRBD1. Unmatched junction bases numbered 3, after V lost 5 bases and J lost 0 bases. Per the germline V gene, CDR1 is MDHEN and CDR2 is SYDVKM. The CDR3 spans 16 residues. The DNA for the CDR3 is TGTGCCAGCAGTATGACAGGGGGCGCAACTAATGAAAAACTGTTTTTT. It encodes CASSMTGGATNEKLFF.

The CDR3 coding sequence is TGTGCCACCAGTGACACTAGGACCACCGGGGAGCTGTTTTTT. As protein: CATSDTRTTGELFF. The gene calls are TRBV24-1 and TRBJ2-2; D possibly corresponds to TRBD2 (5 bases). V was clipped by 4 bases and J by 4 bases, with 9 bases between them. The CDR3 is made up of 14 amino acids. Per the germline V gene, CDR1 is KGHDR and CDR2 is SFDVKD.

The J gene is TRBJ1-1, the V gene TRBV21-1. TRBV21-1 is designated a pseudogene. CDR3 length: 17 residues. In nucleotides, the CDR3 is TGTGCCAGCAGCAAGTCTCGGGTGGCAACCAACCAAATTGAAGCTTTCTTT. It yields the protein CASSKSRVATNQIEAFF.